This record concerns one T cell receptor (beta chain) sequence. The antigen is not known. In the PCR, 60 Vbeta and 13 Jbeta primers were used. Repertoires were generated with immunoSEQ multiplex PCR, while TCRdb's copy carries only in-frame clones and drops some. In the table there are under 200,000 clones, 80% of which are singletons. The source of the sample is a study of cytomegalovirus exposure and HLA in healthy donors. Looking at the study overall: The Caucasian-associated ancestry cluster contained 81% of the approximately 430 genotyped donors. Study outcomes and limitations: CMV serostatus was the only immune exposure information that was available. In a later analysis, a missense DCLRE1C variant was linked to TCR beta V- and J-gene trimming.

Input material: PBMCs. This clonotype was sampled from a man aged 40-49 years in good health and CMV-seronegative.

CDR3 amino acids: CSVLQGIGSPLHF. CDR3 coding DNA: TGCAGCGTGCTTCAGGGTATCGGATCACCCCTCCACTTT. V and J are TRBV29-1 and TRBJ1-6, with TRBD1 as a possible D gene (5 bases). Germline CDR1 SQVTM, CDR2 ANQGSEA. Trimming removed 6 bases at V and 10 bases at J, with 16 bases between. There are 13 residues in the CDR3.